This TCR beta chain was recorded in a study of spatial heterogeneity in lung cancer. The CDR3 has 13 residues. Germline CDR1 DFQATT, CDR2 SNEGSKA (reference sequence). V was clipped by 1 base and J by 0 bases, with 5 bases between them. The sample holds many counts of this clonotype. Its antigen is undetermined. TCR cDNA molecules each carried a unique molecular identifier. TCRdb called the 5' RACE reads again in MiXCR, with one record for every CDR3 protein. The data contain about 100,000 distinct CDR3 sequences, 3.5% to 5% of them singletons. Study conclusions and caveats: Counts that tracked tumor mutation counts were those of expanded intratumoral alpha and beta TCRs.

Time point defined: sample taken at primary tumor resection. The gene calls are TRBV20-1 and TRBJ2-3; D gene ambiguous. The receptor comes from a male donor with early-stage non-small cell lung cancer. The material was lung tumor tissue, obtained at surgery. Written as DNA, the CDR3 is TGCAGTGCTAGAGTCGGGAGCACAGATACGCAGTATTTT. Its protein product is CSARVGSTDTQYF.